This T cell receptor beta chain came from a study of neurological immune-mediated disorders. This clonotype was observed many times. TCRdb re-analysed the 5' RACE reads in MiXCR, keeping a single row per CDR3 protein. Altogether about 50,000 distinct CDR3 sequences are present, 9% to 12% being singletons, with the ten largest covering roughly 5.2%. This CDR3 has 14 amino acids. Germline values: CDR1 SGHRS, CDR2 YFSETQ. Trimming cost V 4 bases and J 0 bases; bases outside gene matches: 3. V gene TRBV5-1 combines with J gene TRBJ2-5, with 7 positions matching TRBD1. The TCR was taken from a man aged 70-80 years with HTLV-1-associated myelopathy (HAM/TSP). Input material: PBMCs. CDR3 DNA: TGCGCCAGCAGCGTGGGACAGAACCAAGAGACCCAGTACTTC. As protein: CASSVGQNQETQYF.